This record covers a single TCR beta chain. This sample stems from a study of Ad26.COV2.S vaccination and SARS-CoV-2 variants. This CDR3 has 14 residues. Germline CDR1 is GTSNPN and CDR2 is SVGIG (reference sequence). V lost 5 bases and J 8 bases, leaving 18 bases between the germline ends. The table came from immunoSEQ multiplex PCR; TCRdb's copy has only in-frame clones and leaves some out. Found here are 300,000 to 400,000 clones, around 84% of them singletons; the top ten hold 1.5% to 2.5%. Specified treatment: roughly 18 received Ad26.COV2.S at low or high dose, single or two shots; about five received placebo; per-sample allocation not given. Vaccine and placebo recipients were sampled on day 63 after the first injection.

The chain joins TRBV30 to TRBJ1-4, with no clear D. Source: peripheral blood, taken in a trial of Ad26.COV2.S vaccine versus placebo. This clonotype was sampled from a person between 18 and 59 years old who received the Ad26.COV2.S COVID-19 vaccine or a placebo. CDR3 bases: TGTGCCTGGGGAGGGTTGATGGGCGACGAAAAACTGTTTTTT. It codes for CAWGGLMGDEKLFF.